The 28 T cell receptor beta chains given below trace back to one sample, sequenced in a study of cytomegalovirus exposure and HLA in healthy donors. With 60 Vbeta and 13 Jbeta primers, the PCR was carried out. Sequencing was performed with immunoSEQ multiplex PCR; in TCRdb, only in-frame clones are kept and a portion is missing. Of 150,000 to 200,000 clones in the sample, around 81% were seen once. Material for sequencing was PBMCs. These receptors were obtained from a woman aged 25 to 39 in good health and CMV-seronegative.

The chain recombines TRBV6-4 with TRBJ2-2, with 9 bases lining up with TRBD1. The CDR3 sequence is 14 residues long. The V gene end was trimmed by 4 bases and the J gene end by 3 bases; junction bases not matched to a gene: 0. Germline loops: CDR1 MRHNA, CDR2 SNTAGT. The CDR3 sequence: CASSGTGDTGELFF. The CDR3 bases are TGTGCCAGCAGTGGGACAGGGGACACCGGGGAGCTGTTTTTT.

This chain joins TRBV6-1 and TRBJ1-1, with a weak D call TRBD1 (6 bases). The germline CDR1 and CDR2 sequences are MNHNS and SASEGT. This CDR3 is built from 16 residues. V lost 2 bases, J lost 5 bases, and 18 bases lay in between. The CDR3: CASSEYQGRRSTEAFF. The CDR3 nucleotides read TGTGCCAGCAGTGAATATCAGGGGCGGAGGTCGACTGAAGCTTTCTTT.

The V gene is TRBV27, the J gene TRBJ2-5, with D tentatively TRBD1 (5 bases). This CDR3 is 13 amino acids long. Germline lookup yields CDR1 MNHEY and CDR2 SMNVEV (reference sequence). V dropped 6 bases and J dropped 6 bases, with 14 bases sitting between them. CDR3 DNA: TGTGCCAGCAGGGGCGGCAGGGAAAAGACCCAGTACTTC. Translated, it gives CASRGGREKTQYF.

CDR3 DNA: TGCGCCAGCAGCCAAGCTGACAGGGGATCTGAAGCTTTCTTT. Its protein is CASSQADRGSEAFF. The rearrangement joins TRBV4-3 to TRBJ1-1, with TRBD1 matching over 8 bases. J gave up 6 bases and V 1 base, and 4 bases lay outside the gene matches. The length of the CDR3 is 14 residues. Germline V CDR1 and CDR2: LGHNA, YSLEER.

This chain links TRBV11-2 with TRBJ1-6; D is unclear. Germline V lookup: CDR1 SGHAT, CDR2 FQNNGV. Trimming took off 4 bases at V and 9 bases at J, with 7 bases between the two ends. The CDR3 sequence is 12 residues long. CDR3 in amino acids: CASSSEGSPLHF. The CDR3 region has the DNA TGTGCCAGCAGCTCGGAGGGTTCACCCCTCCACTTT.

The rearrangement joins TRBV28 to TRBJ2-7; TRBD1 aligns across 10 bases. Germline CDR1 MDHEN, CDR2 SYDVKM. The CDR3 runs to 14 residues. Trimming cost V 3 bases and J 5 bases; bases outside gene matches: 4. CDR3 protein: CASSLDRGVNEQYF. The CDR3 region has the DNA TGTGCCAGCAGTTTGGACAGGGGGGTAAACGAGCAGTACTTC.

The CDR3 region is CASSEGPLVGGYTF. For the CDR3, the DNA is TGTGCCAGCAGTGAGGGCCCTCTGGTCGGAGGCTACACCTTC. V and J are TRBV6-1 and TRBJ1-2; D unclear. From germline, CDR1 is MNHNS and CDR2 SASEGT. Trimming cost V 3 bases and J 8 bases, with 16 bases left between them. The CDR3 covers 14 residues.

The rearrangement joins TRBV6-1 to TRBJ2-7; 7 bases line up with TRBD1. V shed 6 bases, J shed 3 bases, and the junction held 8 bases outside the gene matches. The CDR3 length is 14 residues. Germline CDR1 reads MNHNS; CDR2 reads SASEGT. The CDR3 nucleotides are TGTGCCAGCAGCTGGACAGGAAAAAACTACGAGCAGTACTTC. Encoded protein: CASSWTGKNYEQYF.

The chain uses TRBV4-1 and TRBJ2-1; the match to TRBD2 covers 11 bases. The CDR3 covers 15 residues. Trimming cost V 3 bases and J 8 bases; bases outside gene matches: 6. Germline CDR1 reads MGHRA; CDR2 reads YSYEKL. CDR3 DNA sequence: TGCGCCAGCAGCCAGTCGGGACTAGCGGCGTATGAGCAGTTCTTC. It specifies CASSQSGLAAYEQFF.

V and J are TRBV25-1 and TRBJ2-4; TRBD1 might be the D (6 bases). This CDR3 has 17 amino acids. Looked up from germline, CDR1 is MGHDK and CDR2 is SYGVNS. Trimming cost V 4 bases and J 3 bases, with 19 bases left between them. The CDR3 protein is CASSASDRDKDKNIQYF. The CDR3 DNA sequence: TGTGCCAGCAGTGCTTCCGACCGGGACAAAGACAAAAACATTCAGTACTTC.

The chain is built from TRBV4-1 and TRBJ1-1, with D possibly matching TRBD1 (6 bases). There are 16 residues in the CDR3. The germline CDR1 and CDR2 sequences are MGHRA and YSYEKL. Between the trimmed V and J ends, which lost 8 bases and 0 bases, there was a span of 19 bases. The CDR3 region is CASRAINRDMNTEAFF. CDR3 coding DNA: TGCGCCAGCCGCGCGATTAACAGGGACATGAACACTGAAGCTTTCTTT.

This rearrangement joins TRBV11-2 to TRBJ1-4; unclear D gene. Germline V lookup: CDR1 SGHAT, CDR2 FQNNGV. Trimming removed 3 bases at V and 1 base at J, with 9 bases between. The CDR3 extends over 15 amino acids. Written as DNA, the CDR3 is TGTGCCAGCAGCTTCAACCGGGGAACTAATGAAAAACTGTTTTTT. Translated: CASSFNRGTNEKLFF.

This CDR3 is CASGARSLGLAGGDTQYF. The CDR3 DNA is TGTGCCAGTGGGGCTCGGAGCCTCGGACTAGCGGGAGGAGATACGCAGTATTTT. This chain uses TRBV2 with TRBJ2-3; 14 bases are shared with TRBD2. V gave up 9 bases and J gave up 5 bases; unmatched junction bases: 16. Germline assignment: CDR1 SNHLY and CDR2 FYNNEI. The CDR3 has 18 residues.

The gene calls are TRBV7-9 and TRBJ1-4; 11 bases map to TRBD1. CDR1 and CDR2 (germline): SEHNR, FQNEAQ (reference sequence). V shed 8 bases, J shed 7 bases, and the junction held 9 bases outside the gene matches. The CDR3 has 15 amino acids. For the CDR3, the DNA is TGTGCCAGCGGCGGGGTCGGGACAGGGGGTGAAAAACTGTTTTTT. Protein product: CASGGVGTGGEKLFF.

There are a few counts of this clone. This chain uses TRBV19 with TRBJ2-2, with D tentatively TRBD1 (5 bases). The V end lost 4 bases, the J end lost 3 bases, and 12 bases lay between the germline ends. The CDR3 is 15 amino acids. The germline V gene encodes CDR1 LNHDA and CDR2 SQIVND (reference sequence). The CDR3 DNA reads TGTGCCAGTAGTACCAGTGCAGGGTACACCGGGGAGCTGTTTTTT. Residues: CASSTSAGYTGELFF.

The rearrangement uses TRBV28 and TRBJ1-2; the D is unclear. The CDR3 length is 14 residues. Germline lookup yields CDR1 MDHEN and CDR2 SYDVKM. V lost 2 bases and J lost 2, with 9 bases in between. The CDR3: CASSLNSLNYGYTF. The DNA of the CDR3 is TGTGCCAGCAGTTTAAACAGCCTAAACTATGGCTACACCTTC.

The chain carries TRBV10-2 and TRBJ2-5; 7 nucleotides agree with TRBD2. Looked up from germline, CDR1 is WSHSY and CDR2 is SAAADI. Losses at the gene ends were 5 bases for V and 4 bases for J; bases not matched to a gene: 10. The CDR3 runs 15 residues. The CDR3 coding sequence is TGCGCCAGCAGTCCGGGACTACCGCCGGGAGAGACCCAGTACTTC. It codes for CASSPGLPPGETQYF.

The chain uses TRBV11-2 and TRBJ2-5; 9 bases are shared with TRBD1. The V segment lost 5 bases and the J segment 5 bases; nucleotides outside the gene matches: 3. Germline assignment: CDR1 SGHAT and CDR2 FQNNGV. The CDR3 is made up of 13 amino acids. CDR3 protein: CASSRDRDETQYF. For the CDR3, the DNA is TGTGCCAGCAGCCGGGACAGGGATGAGACCCAGTACTTC. Combining the CDR3 with reference TRBV11-2 and TRBJ2-5 gives the whole variable domain EAGVAQSPRYKIIEKRQSVAFWCNPISGHATLYWYQQILGQGPKLLIQFQNNGVVDDSQLPKDRFSAERLKGVDSTLKIQPAKLEDSAVYLCASSRDRDETQYFGPGTRLLVL.

This rearrangement joins TRBV28 to TRBJ1-6; D remains ambiguous. The V gene's germline CDR1 is MDHEN and CDR2 SYDVKM. CDR3 length: 16 amino acids. With 4 bases removed from V and 9 bases from J, the gap between germline ends came to 19 bases. For the CDR3, the DNA is TGTGCCAGCAGTTCACATCGACTAAAAGAAAGTTCACCCCTCCACTTT. It yields the protein CASSSHRLKESSPLHF.

The chain is built from TRBV5-5 and TRBJ2-7, with 10 bases lining up with TRBD1. CDR3 length: 14 amino acids. The J segment lost 2 bases and the V segment lost 4 bases, leaving 3 bases of the junction unmatched. Germline assignment: CDR1 SGHKS and CDR2 YYEKEE (reference sequence). This chain's CDR3 is CASSGQGVPYEQYF. The CDR3 nucleotides are TGTGCCAGCAGCGGACAGGGGGTCCCCTACGAGCAGTACTTC. Combining the CDR3 with reference TRBV5-5 and TRBJ2-7 gives the whole variable domain DAGVTQSPTHLIKTRGQQVTLRCSPISGHKSVSWYQQVLGQGPQFIFQYYEKEERGRGNFPDRFSARQFPNYSSELNVNALLLGDSALYLCASSGQGVPYEQYFGPGTRLTVT.

The rearrangement links TRBV25-1 to TRBJ1-6; 7 bases map to TRBD1. The germline CDR1 and CDR2 sequences are MGHDK and SYGVNS. CDR3 length equals 16 residues. Losses at the gene ends were 4 bases for V and 4 bases for J; bases not matched to a gene: 7. Here the CDR3 DNA reads TGTGCCAGCAGTGGACAGGGAGGTGGGTATAATTCACCCCTCCACTTT. This translates into CASSGQGGGYNSPLHF.

The table lists this clone with a count of one. This rearrangement joins TRBV19 to TRBJ1-1; D is unresolved. Trimming cost V 7 bases and J 0 bases, with 18 bases left between them. The germline CDR1 and CDR2 sequences are LNHDA and SQIVND (reference sequence). The CDR3 has 16 amino acids. The CDR3 region has the DNA TGTGCCAGTAATCCCCACGTCGGCAGGATGAACACTGAAGCTTTCTTT. This encodes CASNPHVGRMNTEAFF.

This sequence joins TRBV28 and TRBJ1-1; no reliable D call. The CDR3 spans 14 residues. The germline CDR1 and CDR2 sequences are MDHEN and SYDVKM. The V and J ends lost 5 bases and 1 base respectively, with 11 bases between them. This chain's CDR3 is CASSQATQNTEAFF. DNA of the CDR3: TGTGCCAGCAGTCAGGCGACACAGAACACTGAAGCTTTCTTT.

CDR3 region: CASSHRLAGGSTDTQYF. Written as DNA, the CDR3 is TGTGCCAGCAGCCACCGGTTAGCGGGAGGGAGCACAGATACGCAGTATTTT. This chain connects TRBV4-2 to TRBJ2-3, with 11 bases aligning to TRBD2. V shed 3 bases, J shed 0 bases, and the junction held 5 bases outside the gene matches. The CDR3 consists of 17 residues. Germline V CDR1 and CDR2: LGHNA, YNFKEQ.

V gene TRBV5-6 combines with J gene TRBJ1-5, with TRBD1 identical over 10 bases. The CDR3 loop spans 16 amino acids. Losses at the gene ends were 5 bases for V and 6 bases for J; bases not matched to a gene: 11. Germline V lookup: CDR1 SGHDT, CDR2 YYEEEE. The DNA of the CDR3 is TGTGCCAGCAGACCGACAGGGGGCAGGGAGGGTCAGCCCCAGCATTTT. Translated, it gives CASRPTGGREGQPQHF.

The chain links TRBV28 to TRBJ1-4; 7 bases align to TRBD1. This CDR3 is 15 amino acids long. The germline V gene has CDR1 MDHEN and CDR2 SYDVKM. V was pared by 6 bases and J by 2 bases, with 6 bases of the junction left unmatched. This CDR3 is CASRTHRGTNEKLFF. CDR3 coding DNA: TGTGCCAGCAGGACGCACAGGGGCACTAATGAAAAACTGTTTTTT. The full variable domain, in which reference TRBV28 and TRBJ1-4 provide the parts outside the CDR3, is DVKVTQSSRYLVKRTGEKVFLECVQDMDHENMFWYRQDPGLGLRLIYFSYDVKMKEKGDIPEGYSVSREKKERFSLILESASTNQTSMYLCASRTHRGTNEKLFFGSGTQLSVL.

The chain couples TRBV7-8 to TRBJ1-1; D may be TRBD1 (5 bases). Looked up from germline, CDR1 is SGHVS and CDR2 is FQNEAQ. This CDR3 is 18 amino acids long. Trimming removed 5 bases from V and 5 bases from J, with 27 bases in between. Here the CDR3 DNA reads TGTGCCAGCAGCGCAAGGAGAACCTTCACAGCCCGGGGGACTGAAGCTTTCTTT. Translated, it gives CASSARRTFTARGTEAFF.

The chain carries TRBV13 and TRBJ1-2; TRBD1 matches 8 bases. Germline CDR1 reads PRHDT; CDR2 reads FYEKMQ (reference sequence). The V gene end was trimmed by 5 bases and the J gene end by 2 bases; junction bases not matched to a gene: 4. The CDR3 runs 14 residues. In DNA form, the CDR3 reads TGTGCCAGCAGCCCATGGACAGGGAACTATGGCTACACCTTC. It translates to CASSPWTGNYGYTF.